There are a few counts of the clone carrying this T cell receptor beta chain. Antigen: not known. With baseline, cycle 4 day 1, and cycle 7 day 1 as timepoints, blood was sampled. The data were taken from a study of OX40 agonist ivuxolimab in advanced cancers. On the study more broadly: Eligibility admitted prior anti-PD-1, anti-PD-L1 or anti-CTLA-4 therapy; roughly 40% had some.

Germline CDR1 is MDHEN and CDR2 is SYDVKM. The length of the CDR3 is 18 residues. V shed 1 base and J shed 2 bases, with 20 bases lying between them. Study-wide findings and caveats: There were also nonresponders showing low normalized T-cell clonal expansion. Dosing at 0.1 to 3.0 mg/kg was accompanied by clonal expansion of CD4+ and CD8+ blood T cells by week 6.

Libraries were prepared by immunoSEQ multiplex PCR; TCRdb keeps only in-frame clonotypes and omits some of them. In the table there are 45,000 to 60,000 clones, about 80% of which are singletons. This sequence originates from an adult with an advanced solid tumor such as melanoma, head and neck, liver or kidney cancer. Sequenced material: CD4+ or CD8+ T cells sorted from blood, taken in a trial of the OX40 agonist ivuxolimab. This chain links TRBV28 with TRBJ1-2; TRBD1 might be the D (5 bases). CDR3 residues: CASSLFGRLTDLNYGYTF. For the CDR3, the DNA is TGTGCCAGCAGTTTATTCGGGAGGTTGACAGACTTAAACTATGGCTACACCTTC.